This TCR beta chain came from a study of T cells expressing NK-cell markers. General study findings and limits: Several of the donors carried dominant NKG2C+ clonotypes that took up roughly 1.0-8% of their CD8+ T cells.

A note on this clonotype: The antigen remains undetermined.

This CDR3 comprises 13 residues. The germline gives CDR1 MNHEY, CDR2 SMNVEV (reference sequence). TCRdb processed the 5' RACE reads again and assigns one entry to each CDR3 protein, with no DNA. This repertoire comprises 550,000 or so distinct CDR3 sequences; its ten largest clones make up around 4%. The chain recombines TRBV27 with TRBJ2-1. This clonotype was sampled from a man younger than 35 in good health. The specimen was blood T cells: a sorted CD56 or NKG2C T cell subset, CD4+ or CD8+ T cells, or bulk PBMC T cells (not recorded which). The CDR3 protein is CASLGDASNEQFF.